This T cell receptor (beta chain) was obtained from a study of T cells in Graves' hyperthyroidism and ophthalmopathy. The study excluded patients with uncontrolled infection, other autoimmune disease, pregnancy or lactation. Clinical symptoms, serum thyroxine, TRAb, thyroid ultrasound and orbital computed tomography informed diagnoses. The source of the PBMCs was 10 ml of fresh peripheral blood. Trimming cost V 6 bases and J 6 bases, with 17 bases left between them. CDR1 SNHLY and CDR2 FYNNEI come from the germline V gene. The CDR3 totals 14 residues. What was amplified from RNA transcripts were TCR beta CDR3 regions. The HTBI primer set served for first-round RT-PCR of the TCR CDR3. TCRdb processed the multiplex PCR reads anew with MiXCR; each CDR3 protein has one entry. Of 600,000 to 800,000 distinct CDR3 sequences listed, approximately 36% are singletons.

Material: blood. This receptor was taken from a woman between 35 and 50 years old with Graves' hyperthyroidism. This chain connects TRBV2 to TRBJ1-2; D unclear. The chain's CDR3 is CASSQDLRPHGYTF. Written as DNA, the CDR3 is TGTGCCAGCAGCCAAGATCTCAGGCCCCATGGCTACACCTTC.